The rows below give T cell receptor beta chains drawn from one sample of a study of blood T cell repertoires in COVID-19. TCRdb's table, derived via immunoSEQ multiplex PCR, lists solely in-frame clones and lacks some. The repertoire holds roughly 190,000 clones, with around 83% as singletons. Sequencing was done on a sample of peripheral blood. Receptor source: a man aged 45-60 years with active or convalescent COVID-19. Both conserved end residues are part of each CDR3. The order of the fields is J gene, V gene, clone size, D gene, CDR3 DNA, CDR3 protein. The D gene is left open where the match is weak. Where a row states a size, it is once, few, many or the class of an expanded clone; other rows omit it.

>TRBJ2-7|TRBV7-2|.|TRBD2
TGTGCCAGCAGCTTAGGAGGGACTAGCACAAGCGAGCAGTACTTC
CASSLGGTSTSEQYF
>TRBJ1-2|TRBV3-1/TRBV3-2|once|TRBD1
TGTGCCAGCAGCTCGGGACAGGGAGATGGCTACACCTTC
CASSSGQGDGYTF
>TRBJ1-3|TRBV6-5|.|TRBD1
TGTGCCAGTAAAGGGGGCAATCGTGGAAACACCATATATTTT
CASKGGNRGNTIYF
>TRBJ1-2|TRBV6-5|.|.
TGTGCCAGCGGGCCGAGGGGCAGGGTGGGAGGTGGCTACACCTTC
CASGPRGRVGGGYTF
>TRBJ1-1|TRBV27|.|TRBD1
TGTGCCAGCAGCGAGACAGGGGATTTGGGCACTGAAGCTTTCTTT
CASSETGDLGTEAFF
>TRBJ2-2|TRBV27|.|TRBD1
TGTGCCAGCAGCTCCACTGGGACAGTGAACACCGGGGAGCTGTTTTTT
CASSSTGTVNTGELFF
>TRBJ1-1|TRBV7-2|.|TRBD1
TGTGCCAGCAGCTTGGACAGGCTGAACACTGAAGCTTTCTTT
CASSLDRLNTEAFF
>TRBJ2-5|TRBV29-1|.|TRBD1
TGCAGCGGGGGGACAGCCAAAGAGACCCAGTACTTC
CSGGTAKETQYF
>TRBJ2-7|TRBV6-2/TRBV6-3|.|TRBD2
TGTGCCAGCAGTTACTCCCAGGGACTAGCGGGAGTCTACGAGCAGTACTTC
CASSYSQGLAGVYEQYF
>TRBJ2-2|TRBV6-9|.|.
TGTGCCAGCAGCCACGGACACCCGGAGCTGTTTTTT
CASSHGHPELFF
>TRBJ2-7|TRBV10-3|.|.
TGTGCCTCCGGACTCGGTCCCTACGAGCAGTACTTC
CASGLGPYEQYF
>TRBJ1-1|TRBV5-1|.|TRBD1
TGCGCCAGCAGATATTCGCGGACAGGAAAATGGGCTGAAGCTTTCTTT
CASRYSRTGKWAEAFF
>TRBJ2-1|TRBV3-1/TRBV3-2|.|.
TGTGCCAGCAGCCAAGTACAGGGTGTACCGTTCTTC
CASSQVQGVPFF
>TRBJ1-5|TRBV18|.|.
TGTGCCAGCTCACCAAAGGAGACAGGCCGGAGGAGCAATCAGCCCCAGCATTTT
CASSPKETGRRSNQPQHF